Only a few counts were recorded for the clone carrying this T cell receptor beta chain. The CDR3 has 14 amino acids. Germline CDR1 is MNHNS and CDR2 is SASEGT. Trimming left V 3 bases short and J 3 bases short, with 12 bases between. The data were obtained in a study of early T cells in non-severe SARS-CoV-2 infection. Study details: Chains were not paired, and sequencing was done on bulk RNA from unsorted whole blood.

Individual cDNA molecules were tagged with unique molecular identifiers, the study reported. Via MiXCR, TCRdb re-called the 5' RACE reads, giving one row per CDR3 protein. The sample lists approximately 70,000 distinct CDR3 sequences; approximately 12% were seen once. The chain has TRBV6-1 and TRBJ2-7; possible D gene TRBD1, 5 bases. The sequenced sample was whole blood. This sequence originates from an adult who was a healthcare worker with PCR-confirmed SARS-CoV-2 infection or an uninfected control (not recorded which). CDR3 sequence: CASSDREWIYEQYF. The CDR3 bases are TGTGCCAGCAGTGACAGGGAATGGATCTACGAGCAGTACTTC.